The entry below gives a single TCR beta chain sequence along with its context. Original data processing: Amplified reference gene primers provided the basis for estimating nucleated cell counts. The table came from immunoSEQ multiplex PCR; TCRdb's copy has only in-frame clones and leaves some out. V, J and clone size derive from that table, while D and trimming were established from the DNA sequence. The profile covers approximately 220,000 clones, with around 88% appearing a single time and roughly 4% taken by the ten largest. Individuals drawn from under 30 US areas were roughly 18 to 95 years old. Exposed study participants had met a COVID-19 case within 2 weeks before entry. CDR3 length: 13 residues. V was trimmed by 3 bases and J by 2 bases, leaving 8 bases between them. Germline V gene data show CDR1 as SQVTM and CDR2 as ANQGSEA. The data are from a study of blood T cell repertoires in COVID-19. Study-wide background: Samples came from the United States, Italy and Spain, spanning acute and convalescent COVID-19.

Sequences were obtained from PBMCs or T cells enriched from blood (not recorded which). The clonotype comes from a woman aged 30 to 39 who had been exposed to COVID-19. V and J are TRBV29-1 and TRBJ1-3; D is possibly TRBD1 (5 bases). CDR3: CSVEGGPGNTIYF. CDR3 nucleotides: TGCAGCGTTGAGGGGGGTCCTGGAAACACCATATATTTT. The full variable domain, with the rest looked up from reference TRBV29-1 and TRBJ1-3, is SAVISQKPSRDICQRGTSLTIQCQVDSQVTMMFWYRQQPGQSLTLIATANQGSEATYESGFVIDKFPISRPNLTFSTLTVSNMSPEDSSIYLCSVEGGPGNTIYFGEGSWLTVV.